Sequencing of this TCR beta chain was carried out in a study of neurological immune-mediated disorders. About the study: Of the multiple sclerosis patients, about 34 in total, some 30 were relapsing-remitting and 3 were secondary progressive.

V dropped 6 bases and J dropped 1; count of bases not matched to a gene: 9. CDR1 SNHLY and CDR2 FYNNEI come from the germline V gene. CDR3 length equals 16 residues. This clonotype was observed many times. A 10-nucleotide random UMI tagged transcripts in template-switch 5'RACE cDNA synthesis. In TCRdb, the 5' RACE reads were re-called with MiXCR into one record per CDR3 protein. The sample holds around 55,000 distinct CDR3 sequences, 3% to 4% seen once. About a million sorted CD4+ or CD8+ T cells made each library. This TCR derives from a woman aged 40-49 years with multiple sclerosis. Sequenced: CD4+ T cells from blood. The chain combines TRBV2 with TRBJ1-5, with 7 nucleotides matching TRBD1. DNA for the CDR3: TGTGCCAGCAGGGCCCACAGGGGTATCAGCAATCAGCCCCAGCATTTT. This sequence encodes CASRAHRGISNQPQHF.